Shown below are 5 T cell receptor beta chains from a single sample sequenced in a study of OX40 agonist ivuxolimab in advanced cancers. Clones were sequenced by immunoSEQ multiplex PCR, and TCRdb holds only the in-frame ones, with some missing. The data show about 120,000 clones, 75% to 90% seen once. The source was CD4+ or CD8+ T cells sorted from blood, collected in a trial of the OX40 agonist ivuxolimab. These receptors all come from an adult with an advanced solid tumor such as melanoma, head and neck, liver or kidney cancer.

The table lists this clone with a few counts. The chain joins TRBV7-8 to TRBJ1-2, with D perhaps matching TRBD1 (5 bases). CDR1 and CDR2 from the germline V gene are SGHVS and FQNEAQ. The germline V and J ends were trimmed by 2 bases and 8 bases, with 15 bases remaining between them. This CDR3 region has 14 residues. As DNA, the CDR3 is TGTGCCAGCAGCTTAACGCAGGTCGGGGCAGGCTACACCTTC. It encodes CASSLTQVGAGYTF.

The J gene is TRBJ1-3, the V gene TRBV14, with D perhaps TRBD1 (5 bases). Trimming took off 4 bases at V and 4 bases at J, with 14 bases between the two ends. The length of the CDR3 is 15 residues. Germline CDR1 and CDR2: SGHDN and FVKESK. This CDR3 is CASSPATVVGNTIYF. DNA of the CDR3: TGTGCCAGCAGCCCTGCGACAGTGGTGGGAAACACCATATATTTT.

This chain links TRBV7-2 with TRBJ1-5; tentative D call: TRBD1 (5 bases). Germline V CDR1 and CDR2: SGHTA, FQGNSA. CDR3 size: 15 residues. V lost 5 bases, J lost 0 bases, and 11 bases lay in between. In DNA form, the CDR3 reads TGTGCCAGCAGCCTACTGGGACTTAGCAATCAGCCCCAGCATTTT. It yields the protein CASSLLGLSNQPQHF.

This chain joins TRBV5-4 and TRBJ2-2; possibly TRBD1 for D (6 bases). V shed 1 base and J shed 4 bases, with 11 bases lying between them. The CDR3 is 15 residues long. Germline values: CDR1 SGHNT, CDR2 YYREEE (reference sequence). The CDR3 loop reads CASSLSTGPTGELFF. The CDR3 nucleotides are TGTGCCAGCAGCTTGTCGACAGGACCCACCGGGGAGCTGTTTTTT.

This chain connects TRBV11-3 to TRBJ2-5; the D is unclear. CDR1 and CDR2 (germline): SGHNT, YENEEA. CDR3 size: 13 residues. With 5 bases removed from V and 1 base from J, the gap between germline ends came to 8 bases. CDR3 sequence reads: CASSPNTQETQYF. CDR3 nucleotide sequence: TGTGCCAGCAGCCCAAATACCCAAGAGACCCAGTACTTC.